This T cell receptor (beta chain) was sequenced in a study of CD8+ T cells in alopecia areata. Extraction and reverse transcription of RNA yielded cDNA as the sequencing template. Data came from immunoSEQ multiplex PCR; TCRdb stores just in-frame clones and leaves some out. The data show some 190,000 clones, 66% seen once. Trimming removed 1 base from V and 4 bases from J, with 11 bases in between. This CDR3 comprises 14 residues. Per germline, CDR1 LNHDA and CDR2 SQIVND (reference sequence). Specified treatment: oral pan-JAK inhibitor, 5-10 mg twice daily. Lesional scalp punch biopsies and peripheral blood came from alopecia areata patients. As concerns this clone: No antigen is known for it.

Study-level results: Scalp clonality dropped significantly under tofacitinib, as did expanded CD8+ top-100 clones.

The V call is TRBV19, the J call TRBJ2-7, with TRBD1 as a possible D gene (6 bases). The input for sequencing was CD4+ T cells sorted from blood, taken at approximately week 44, from a patient treated with tofacitinib. This receptor was taken from a human donor with alopecia areata. The CDR3 nucleotides are TGTGCCAGTAGTATAGCCCGCCAGGGGTACGAGCAGTACTTC. This encodes CASSIARQGYEQYF.